This TCR beta chain was captured in a study of blood T cell repertoires in COVID-19. Study information: Samples representing acute and convalescent COVID-19 were sourced from the United States, Italy and Spain. The analysed material was cDNA or gDNA that came from T cells, B-cell-depleted T cells, or PBMCs.

Trimming took 1 base from V and 6 from J, leaving 11 bases between them. CDR3 length equals 14 residues. Germline CDR1 is MGHRA and CDR2 is YSYEKL. Original analysis: Estimates of nucleated cell counts were drawn from the amplification of reference gene primers. Clones were read by immunoSEQ multiplex PCR, and TCRdb kept only the in-frame ones, dropping some. V and J calls and clone size follow that table, whereas D and trimming were derived from the DNA. The profile shows about 82,000 clones, approximately 80% of them singletons. Material: peripheral blood. The chain links TRBV4-1 to TRBJ2-3; D gene uncertain. This sequence was found in a man at least 80 years old with active or convalescent COVID-19. This chain's CDR3 is CASSQAGSPDTQYF. The CDR3 DNA follows: TGCGCCAGCAGCCAAGCCGGGTCGCCGGATACGCAGTATTTT.